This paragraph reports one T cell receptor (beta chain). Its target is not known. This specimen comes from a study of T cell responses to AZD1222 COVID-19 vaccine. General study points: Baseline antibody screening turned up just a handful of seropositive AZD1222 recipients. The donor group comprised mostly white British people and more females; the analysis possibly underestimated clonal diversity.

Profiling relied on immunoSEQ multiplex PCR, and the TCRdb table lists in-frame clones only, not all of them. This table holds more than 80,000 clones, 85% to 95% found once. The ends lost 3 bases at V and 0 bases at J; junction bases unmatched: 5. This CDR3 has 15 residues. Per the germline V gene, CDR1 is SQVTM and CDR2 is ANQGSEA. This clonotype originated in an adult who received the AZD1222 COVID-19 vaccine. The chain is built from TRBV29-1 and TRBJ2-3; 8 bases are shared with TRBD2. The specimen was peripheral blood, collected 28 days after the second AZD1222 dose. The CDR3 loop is CSVDRSGGSTDTQYF. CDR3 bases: TGCAGCGTTGATCGTTCGGGAGGGAGCACAGATACGCAGTATTTT.